Many counts were recorded for the clone carrying this TCR beta chain. Its matching antigen is unknown. Each CDR3 protein is one row after TCRdb ran MiXCR on the 5' RACE reads. The profile shows around 53,000 distinct CDR3 sequences, 6.5% to 8% of them singletons. The data belong to a study of CD8 T cells in ankylosing spondylitis. Study conclusions and caveats: Disease-linked clones bore a CD8+ phenotype, appearing relatively rarely in peripheral blood. Prior literature has documented some motif variants in synovial fluid and blood from reactive arthritis. Made up of about eight highly homologous variants, a TCR beta motif appeared characteristic of ankylosing spondylitis blood.

Input material: blood, either unsorted or a sorted T cell fraction (not recorded which). This sequence was found in a female donor with ankylosing spondylitis or in good health (not recorded which).

Written as DNA, the CDR3 is TGTGCCAGCAGCTTAGTTTCTGGGAACGGAGAGACCCAGTACTTC. The encoded protein is CASSLVSGNGETQYF. The rearrangement joins TRBV7-2 to TRBJ2-5; D call uncertain. The V end lost 1 base, the J end lost 4 bases, and 13 bases lay between the germline ends. The CDR3 totals 15 residues. CDR1 is SGHTA, CDR2 FQGNSA, per germline.